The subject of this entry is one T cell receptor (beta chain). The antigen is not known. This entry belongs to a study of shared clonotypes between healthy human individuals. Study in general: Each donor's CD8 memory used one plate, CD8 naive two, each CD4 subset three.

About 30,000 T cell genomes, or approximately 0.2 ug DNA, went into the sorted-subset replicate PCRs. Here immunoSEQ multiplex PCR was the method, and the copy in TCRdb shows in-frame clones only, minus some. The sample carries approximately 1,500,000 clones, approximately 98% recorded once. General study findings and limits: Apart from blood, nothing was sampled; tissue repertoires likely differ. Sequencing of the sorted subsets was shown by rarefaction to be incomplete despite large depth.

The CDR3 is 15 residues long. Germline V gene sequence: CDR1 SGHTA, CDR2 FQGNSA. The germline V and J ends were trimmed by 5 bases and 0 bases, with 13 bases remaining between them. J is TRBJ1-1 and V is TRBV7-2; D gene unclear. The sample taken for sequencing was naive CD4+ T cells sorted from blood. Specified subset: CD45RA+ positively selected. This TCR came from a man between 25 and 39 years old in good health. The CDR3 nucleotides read TGTGCCAGCAGCCCCCTGGTCGGGGTGAACACTGAAGCTTTCTTT. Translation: CASSPLVGVNTEAFF.